The 7 T cell receptor beta chains reported below all come from one sample, sequenced in a study of cytomegalovirus exposure and HLA in healthy donors. PCR employed 60 Vbeta and 13 Jbeta primers. Measured with immunoSEQ multiplex PCR; TCRdb has only the in-frame clones, and not every one. The sample yields some 95,000 clones, less than 80% seen once. Material for sequencing was PBMCs. The receptor set was obtained from a man younger than 45 in good health and CMV-seronegative.

The rearrangement joins TRBV19 to TRBJ1-1; TRBD1 agrees at 10 bases. CDR3 size: 15 residues. The trim removed 5 bases at V and 3 bases at J, leaving 6 bases unmatched. Germline V gene sequence: CDR1 LNHDA, CDR2 SQIVND (reference sequence). CDR3 loop: CASSPLGTGDTEAFF. The CDR3 coding sequence is TGTGCCAGTAGTCCCCTCGGGACAGGGGACACTGAAGCTTTCTTT. Variable domain in full (rest from reference TRBV19 and TRBJ1-1): DGGITQSPKYLFRKEGQNVTLSCEQNLNHDAMYWYRQDPGQGLRLIYYSQIVNDFQKGDIAEGYSVSREKKESFPLTVTSAQKNPTAFYLCASSPLGTGDTEAFFGQGTRLTVV.

The chain joins TRBV25-1 to TRBJ2-3; a weak D match, TRBD2 (7 bases). Trimming removed 4 bases at V and 5 bases at J, with 25 bases between. Germline CDR1 and CDR2: MGHDK and SYGVNS. The CDR3 sequence is 18 residues long. For the CDR3, the DNA is TGTGCCAGCAGTGCCAAATTGGGGGGGGACTCCAGGGGAGATACGCAGTATTTT. Translated: CASSAKLGGDSRGDTQYF.

V usage is TRBV6-4 and J usage is TRBJ2-3, with 11 positions matching TRBD2. This CDR3 has 15 residues. With V trimmed by 4 bases and J by 2 bases, 2 bases remained unmatched. Germline loops: CDR1 MRHNA, CDR2 SNTAGT. CDR3 nucleotides: TGTGCCAGCAGTGTAGCGGGGGGGCCCACAGATACGCAGTATTTT. This encodes CASSVAGGPTDTQYF.

This clone occurred once. The genes are TRBV19 and TRBJ2-1, with D unclear. V gave up 2 bases and J gave up 0 bases, with 8 bases separating them. This CDR3 region has 15 residues. Germline V gene lookup returns CDR1 LNHDA and CDR2 SQIVND (reference sequence). The CDR3 loop reads CASSISSVSYNEQFF. CDR3 sequence (DNA): TGTGCCAGTAGTATATCAAGCGTCTCCTACAATGAGCAGTTCTTC.

J is TRBJ1-1 and V is TRBV19; D not certain. V was shortened by 2 bases and J by 1 base, with 11 bases between the two germline ends. The V gene's germline CDR1 is LNHDA and CDR2 SQIVND (reference sequence). This CDR3 spans 15 amino acids. The CDR3 sequence is CASSIHLGANTEAFF. The CDR3 DNA reads TGTGCCAGTAGTATACACCTAGGAGCGAACACTGAAGCTTTCTTT.

The chain links TRBV10-3 to TRBJ2-5; 7 nucleotides align to TRBD1. CDR1 is ENHRY and CDR2 is SYGVKD in the germline V gene. V gave up 3 bases and J gave up 1 base; unmatched junction bases: 5. The CDR3 totals 15 residues. CDR3 in DNA: TGTGCCATCAGTGAATCCGGGACAGTCCAAGAGACCCAGTACTTC. This encodes CAISESGTVQETQYF.

This clone was seen more than once but under ten times. The chain employs TRBV30 and TRBJ1-1; 8 bases line up with TRBD1. Germline V lookup: CDR1 GTSNPN, CDR2 SVGIG (reference sequence). There are 13 residues in the CDR3. With V trimmed by 7 bases and J by 4 bases, 8 bases remained unmatched. The CDR3 bases are TGTGCCTTCTTATGGACAGGGTCCACTGAAGCTTTCTTT. The encoded protein is CAFLWTGSTEAFF.